A selection of T cell receptor beta chains follows, all from one sample in a study of T cells in Graves' hyperthyroidism and ophthalmopathy. TCRdb ran MiXCR on the multiplex PCR reads and lists one entry per CDR3 protein. The sample has fewer than 700,000 distinct CDR3 sequences, roughly 17% seen once. Source material: blood. The receptors originated from a woman in her twenties or thirties with Graves' hyperthyroidism. Each CDR3 is given with its conserved first and last residue. The size entry is marked missing in some rows and otherwise reads once, few, many or a size class.

>.|TRBV5-1|TRBJ2-1
CASSPEWAGGHNEQFF
>.|TRBV18|TRBJ2-3
CASSLESADTQYF
>.|TRBV18|TRBJ2-7
CASSPRLAGGTEQYF
>.|TRBV19|TRBJ2-2
CASSLYWGTNTGELFF
>many|TRBV10-3|TRBJ2-7
CATRTEPYEQYF
>many|TRBV5-1|TRBJ2-7
CASQRRIGTGSREQYF
>many|TRBV27|TRBJ1-1
CASNYRVNTEAFF
>few|TRBV5-1|TRBJ1-3
CASSPGLGTGNTIYF
>.|TRBV19|TRBJ2-1
CASSWEHNNEQFF
>many|TRBV28|TRBJ2-5
CASSPQGRLGGETQYF
>.|TRBV7-3|TRBJ2-2
CASSPRREGRTGELFF
>many|TRBV18|TRBJ1-5
CASSPGIGGNQPQHF
>many|TRBV5-1|TRBJ1-1
CASSLEVVGNTEAFF
>.|TRBV20-1|TRBJ2-7
CSATLQWETYEQYF
>.|TRBV6-1|TRBJ2-1
CASTRGGAALYNEQFF
>.|TRBV28|TRBJ2-2
CASASGRAVGELFF
>few|TRBV10-3|TRBJ2-2
CAIRGDGSTRVGNTGELFF
>many|TRBV12-3/TRBV12-4|TRBJ2-7
CASSLAGDTYEQYF
>many|TRBV2|TRBJ2-3
CASLSQGMADTQYF
>.|TRBV27|TRBJ1-1
CASSLSPTRLSSEAFF
>many|TRBV7-9|TRBJ2-5
CASSLGDSETQYF
>.|TRBV6-1|TRBJ1-6
CASLRGAGSPLHF
>many|TRBV28|TRBJ2-7
CASSLHSTGGYEQYF
>many|TRBV6-2/TRBV6-3|TRBJ2-1
CASTQLAGGRNEQFF
>many|TRBV28|TRBJ2-7
CATVGGSLTREQYF
>.|TRBV29-1|TRBJ1-6
CSVAQGSNSPLHF
>.|TRBV30|TRBJ1-4
CAWSFPWTGLNEKLFF
>.|TRBV19|TRBJ2-1
CASSGGLAGEQFF
>few|TRBV11-2|TRBJ2-1
CASSSTREIGYNEQFF
>many|TRBV5-1|TRBJ2-3
CASSLDPSTDTQYF
>few|TRBV2|TRBJ2-7
CASSRQENYEQYF
>once|TRBV3-1|TRBJ2-3
CASSPPGLALHF
>many|TRBV7-2|TRBJ2-7
CASSTGLAGYYEQYF
>many|TRBV27|TRBJ2-2
CASTRTGANTGELFF
>.|TRBV11-2|TRBJ1-4
CASSSAGNPNEKLFF
>many|TRBV20-1|TRBJ2-7
CSANRQNSYEQYF
>many|TRBV20-1|TRBJ2-7
CSAGGGLGGYEQYF
>.|TRBV19|TRBJ2-2
CASIQGQENTGELFF
>many|TRBV3-1|TRBJ2-2
CASSQLGNTGELFF
>.|TRBV6-2/TRBV6-3|TRBJ2-2
CAVGGVNTGELFF
>many|TRBV30|TRBJ1-1
CAWSVLRGMNTEAFF
>many|TRBV12-3/TRBV12-4|TRBJ1-2
CASSPTGQIRYGYTF
>many|TRBV6-1|TRBJ2-3
CASGTGVDSAYSTDTQYF
>.|TRBV5-1|TRBJ1-1
CASSLDRDLTEAFF
>few|TRBV7-3|TRBJ2-2
CASSQSGVTGELFF
>.|TRBV12-3/TRBV12-4|TRBJ1-2
CASTLGQYGYTF
>few|TRBV5-1|TRBJ2-5
CASSLGPWVETQYF